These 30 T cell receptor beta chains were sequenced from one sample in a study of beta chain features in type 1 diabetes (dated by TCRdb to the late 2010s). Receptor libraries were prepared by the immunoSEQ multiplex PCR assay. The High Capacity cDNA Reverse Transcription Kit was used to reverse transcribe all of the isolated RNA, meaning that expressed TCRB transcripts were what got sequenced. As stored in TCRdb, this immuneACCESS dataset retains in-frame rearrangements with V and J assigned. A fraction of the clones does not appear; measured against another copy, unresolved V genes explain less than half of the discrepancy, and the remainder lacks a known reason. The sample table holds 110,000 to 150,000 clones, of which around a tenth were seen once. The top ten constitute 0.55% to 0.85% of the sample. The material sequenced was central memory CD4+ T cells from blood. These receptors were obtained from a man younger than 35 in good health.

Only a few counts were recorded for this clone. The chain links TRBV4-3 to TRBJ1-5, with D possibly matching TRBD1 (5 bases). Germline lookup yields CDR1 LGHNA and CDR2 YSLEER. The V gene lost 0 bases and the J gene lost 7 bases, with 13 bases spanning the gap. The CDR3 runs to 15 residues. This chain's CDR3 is CASSQEGTAGQPQHF. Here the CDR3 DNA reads TGCGCCAGCAGCCAAGAAGGGACTGCAGGCCAGCCCCAGCATTTT.

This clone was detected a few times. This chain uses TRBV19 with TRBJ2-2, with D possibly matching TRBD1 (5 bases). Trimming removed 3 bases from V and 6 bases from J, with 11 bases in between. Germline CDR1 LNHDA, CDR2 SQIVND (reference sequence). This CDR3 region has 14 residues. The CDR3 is CASSMTAEAGELFF. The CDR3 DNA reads TGTGCCAGTAGTATGACAGCTGAGGCCGGGGAGCTGTTTTTT.

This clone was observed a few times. CDR3 sequence: CASSRQGGVDEKLFF. DNA of the CDR3: TGTGCCAGCAGCCGACAGGGAGGAGTGGATGAAAAACTGTTTTTT. The V call is TRBV7-9, the J call TRBJ1-4, with 7 bases lining up with TRBD1. This CDR3 has 15 amino acids. In germline, CDR1 is SEHNR, CDR2 FQNEAQ (reference sequence). Trimming cost V 5 bases and J 6 bases; bases outside gene matches: 9.

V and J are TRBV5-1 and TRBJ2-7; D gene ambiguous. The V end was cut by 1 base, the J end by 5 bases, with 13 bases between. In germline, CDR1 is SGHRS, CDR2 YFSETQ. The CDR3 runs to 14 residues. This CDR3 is CASSLFTGTDEQYF. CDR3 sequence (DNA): TGCGCCAGCAGCTTGTTTACTGGTACCGACGAGCAGTACTTC.

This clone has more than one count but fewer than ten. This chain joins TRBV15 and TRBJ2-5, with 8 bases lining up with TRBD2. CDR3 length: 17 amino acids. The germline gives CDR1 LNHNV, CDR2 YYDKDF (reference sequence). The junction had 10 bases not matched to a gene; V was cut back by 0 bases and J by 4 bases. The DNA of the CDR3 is TGTGCCACCAGCAGAGATACGGGGGGGCCGGATTCAGAGACCCAGTACTTC. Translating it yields CATSRDTGGPDSETQYF.

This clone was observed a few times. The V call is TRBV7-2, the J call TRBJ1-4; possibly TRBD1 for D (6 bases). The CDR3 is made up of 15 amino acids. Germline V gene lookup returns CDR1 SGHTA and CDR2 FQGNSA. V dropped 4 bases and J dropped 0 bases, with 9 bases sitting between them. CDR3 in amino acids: CASSSRTATNEKLFF. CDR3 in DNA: TGTGCCAGCAGCTCTAGGACAGCAACTAATGAAAAACTGTTTTTT.

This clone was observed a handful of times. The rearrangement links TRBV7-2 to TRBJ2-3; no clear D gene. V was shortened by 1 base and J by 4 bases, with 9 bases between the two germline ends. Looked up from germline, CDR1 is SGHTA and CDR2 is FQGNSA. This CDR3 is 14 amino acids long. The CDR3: CASSLGLVADTQYF. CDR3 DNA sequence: TGTGCCAGCAGCTTAGGGCTAGTCGCAGATACGCAGTATTTT.

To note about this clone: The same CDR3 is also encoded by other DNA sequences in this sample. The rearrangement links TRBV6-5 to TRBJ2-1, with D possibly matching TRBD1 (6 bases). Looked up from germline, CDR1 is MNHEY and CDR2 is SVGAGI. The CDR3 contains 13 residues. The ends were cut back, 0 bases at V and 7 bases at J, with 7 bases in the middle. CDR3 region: CASSYSRGNEQFF. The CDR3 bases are TGTGCCAGCAGTTACTCTAGGGGGAATGAGCAGTTCTTC.

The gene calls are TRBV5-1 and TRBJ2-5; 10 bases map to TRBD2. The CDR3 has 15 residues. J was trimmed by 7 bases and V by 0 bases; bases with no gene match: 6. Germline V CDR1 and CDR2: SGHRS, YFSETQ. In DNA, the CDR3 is TGCGCCAGCAGCTTGGATCTAGCGGGGGCGGGGACCCAGTACTTC. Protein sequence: CASSLDLAGAGTQYF.

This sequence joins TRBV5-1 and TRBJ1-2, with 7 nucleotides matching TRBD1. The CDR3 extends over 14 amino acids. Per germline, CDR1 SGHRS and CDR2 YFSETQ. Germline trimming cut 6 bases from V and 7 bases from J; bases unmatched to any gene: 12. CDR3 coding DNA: TGCGCCAGCAAGGAAAGGACAGGACCTATTGGCTACACCTTC. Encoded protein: CASKERTGPIGYTF.

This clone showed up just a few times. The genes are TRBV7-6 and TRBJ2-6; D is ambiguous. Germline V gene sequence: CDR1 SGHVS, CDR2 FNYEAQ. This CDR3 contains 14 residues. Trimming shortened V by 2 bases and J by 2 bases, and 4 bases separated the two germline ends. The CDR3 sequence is CASSLRAGANVLTF. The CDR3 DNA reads TGTGCCAGCAGCTTACGGGCTGGGGCCAACGTCCTGACTTTC. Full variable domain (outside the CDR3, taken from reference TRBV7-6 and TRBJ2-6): GAGVSQSPRYKVTKRGQDVALRCDPISGHVSLYWYRQALGQGPEFLTYFNYEAQQDKSGLPNDRFSAERPEGSISTLTIQRTEQRDSAMYRCASSLRAGANVLTFGAGSRLTVL.

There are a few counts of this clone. The CDR3 region has the DNA TGTGCCAGCAGCTTAGGATGGCAGGGGAGTTGGAATGAGCAGTTCTTC. Protein product: CASSLGWQGSWNEQFF. This sequence joins TRBV11-3 and TRBJ2-1, with D possibly TRBD1 on 6 matching bases. The CDR3 runs to 16 residues. The ends were cut back, 1 base at V and 7 bases at J, with 17 bases in the middle. CDR1 and CDR2 (germline): SGHNT, YENEEA. Full variable domain (rest looked up from reference TRBV11-3 and TRBJ2-1): EAGVVQSPRYKIIEKKQPVAFWCNPISGHNTLYWYLQNLGQGPELLIRYENEEAVDDSQLPKDRFSAERLKGVDSTLKIQPAELGDSAVYLCASSLGWQGSWNEQFFGPGTRLTVL.

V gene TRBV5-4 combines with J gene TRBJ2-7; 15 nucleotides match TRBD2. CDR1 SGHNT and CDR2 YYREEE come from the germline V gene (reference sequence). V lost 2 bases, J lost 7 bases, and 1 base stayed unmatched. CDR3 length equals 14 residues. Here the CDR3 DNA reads TGTGCCAGCAGCTTTGGGACTAGCGGGGGGGAGCAGTACTTC. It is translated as CASSFGTSGGEQYF.

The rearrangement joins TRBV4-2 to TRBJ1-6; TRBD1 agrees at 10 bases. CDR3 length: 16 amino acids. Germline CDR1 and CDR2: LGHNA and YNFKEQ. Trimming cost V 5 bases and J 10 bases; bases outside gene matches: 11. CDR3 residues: CASSSHRDRGGSPLHF. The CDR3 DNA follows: TGTGCCAGCAGCTCCCACCGGGACAGGGGAGGGTCACCCCTCCACTTT.

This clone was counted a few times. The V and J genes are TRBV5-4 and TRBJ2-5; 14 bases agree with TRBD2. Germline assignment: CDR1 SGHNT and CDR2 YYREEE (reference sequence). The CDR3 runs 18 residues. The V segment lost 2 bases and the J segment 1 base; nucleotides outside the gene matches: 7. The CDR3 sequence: CASSLGTSGGGAQETQYF. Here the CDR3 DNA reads TGTGCCAGCAGCTTAGGGACTAGCGGGGGTGGGGCCCAAGAGACCCAGTACTTC.

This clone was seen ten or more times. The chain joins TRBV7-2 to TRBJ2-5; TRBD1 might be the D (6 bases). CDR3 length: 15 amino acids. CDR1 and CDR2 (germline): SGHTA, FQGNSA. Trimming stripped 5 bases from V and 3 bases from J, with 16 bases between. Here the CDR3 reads CASSRQDLNKETQYF. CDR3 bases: TGTGCCAGCAGCCGACAGGATTTGAACAAAGAGACCCAGTACTTC.

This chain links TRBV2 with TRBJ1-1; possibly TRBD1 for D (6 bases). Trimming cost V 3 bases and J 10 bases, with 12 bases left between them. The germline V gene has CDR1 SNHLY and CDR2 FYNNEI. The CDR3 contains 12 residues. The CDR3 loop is CASSEQGSVAFF. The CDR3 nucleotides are TGTGCCAGCAGTGAGCAGGGGAGCGTAGCTTTCTTT.

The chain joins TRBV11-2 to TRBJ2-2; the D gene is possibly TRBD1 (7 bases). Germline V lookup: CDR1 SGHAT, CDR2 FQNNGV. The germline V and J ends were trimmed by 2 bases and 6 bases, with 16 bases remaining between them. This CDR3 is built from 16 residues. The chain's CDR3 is CASSLRIQGGAGELFF. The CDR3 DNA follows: TGTGCCAGCAGCTTACGGATCCAGGGGGGCGCCGGGGAGCTGTTTTTT.

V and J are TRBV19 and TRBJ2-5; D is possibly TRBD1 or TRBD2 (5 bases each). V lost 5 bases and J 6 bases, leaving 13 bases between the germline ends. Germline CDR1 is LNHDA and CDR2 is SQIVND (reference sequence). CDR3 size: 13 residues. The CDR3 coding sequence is TGTGCCAGTAGTTTAGGGACGGGGAAGACCCAGTACTTC. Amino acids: CASSLGTGKTQYF. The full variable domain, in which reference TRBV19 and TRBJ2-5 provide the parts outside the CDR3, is DGGITQSPKYLFRKEGQNVTLSCEQNLNHDAMYWYRQDPGQGLRLIYYSQIVNDFQKGDIAEGYSVSREKKESFPLTVTSAQKNPTAFYLCASSLGTGKTQYFGPGTRLLVL.

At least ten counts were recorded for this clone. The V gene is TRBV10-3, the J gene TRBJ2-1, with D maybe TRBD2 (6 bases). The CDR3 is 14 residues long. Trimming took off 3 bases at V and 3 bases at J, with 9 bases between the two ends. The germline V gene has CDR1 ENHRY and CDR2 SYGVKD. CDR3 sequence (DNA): TGTGCCATCAGTGATTGGGGGGACTACAATGAGCAGTTCTTC. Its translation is CAISDWGDYNEQFF.

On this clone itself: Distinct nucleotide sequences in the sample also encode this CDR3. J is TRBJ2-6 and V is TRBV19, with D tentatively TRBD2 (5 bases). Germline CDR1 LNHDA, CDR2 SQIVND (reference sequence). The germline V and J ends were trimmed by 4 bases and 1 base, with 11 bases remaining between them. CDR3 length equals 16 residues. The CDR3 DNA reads TGTGCCAGTAGTAGCCCAGGAGGTTCTGGGGCCAACGTCCTGACTTTC. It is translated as CASSSPGGSGANVLTF.

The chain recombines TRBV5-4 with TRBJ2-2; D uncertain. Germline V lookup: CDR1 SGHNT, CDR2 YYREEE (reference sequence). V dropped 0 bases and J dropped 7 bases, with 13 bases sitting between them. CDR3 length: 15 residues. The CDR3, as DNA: TGTGCCAGCAGCTTGGATTCGTCCAGCGTCGGGGAGCTGTTTTTT. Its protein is CASSLDSSSVGELFF. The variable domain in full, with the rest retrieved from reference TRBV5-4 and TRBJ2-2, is ETGVTQSPTHLIKTRGQQVTLRCSSQSGHNTVSWYQQALGQGPQFIFQYYREEENGRGNFPPRFSGLQFPNYSSELNVNALELDDSALYLCASSLDSSSVGELFFGEGSRLTVL.

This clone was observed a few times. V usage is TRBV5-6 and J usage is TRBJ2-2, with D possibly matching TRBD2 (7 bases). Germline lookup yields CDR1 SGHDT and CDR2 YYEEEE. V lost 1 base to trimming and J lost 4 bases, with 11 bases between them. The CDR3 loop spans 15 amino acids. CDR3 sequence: CASSLKGGATGELFF. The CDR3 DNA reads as TGTGCCAGCAGCTTGAAGGGGGGGGCCACCGGGGAGCTGTTTTTT.

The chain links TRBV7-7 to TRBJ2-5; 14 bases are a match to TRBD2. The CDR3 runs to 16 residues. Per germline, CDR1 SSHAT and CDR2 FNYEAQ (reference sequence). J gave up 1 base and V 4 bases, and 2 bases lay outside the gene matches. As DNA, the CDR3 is TGTGCCAGCAGCTGGACTAGCGGGGGGTCCCAAGAGACCCAGTACTTC. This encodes CASSWTSGGSQETQYF.

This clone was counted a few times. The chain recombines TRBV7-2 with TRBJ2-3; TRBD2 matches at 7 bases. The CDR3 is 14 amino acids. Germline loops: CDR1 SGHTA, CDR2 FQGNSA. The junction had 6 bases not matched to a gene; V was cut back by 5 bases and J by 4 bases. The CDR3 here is CASSRGGGADTQYF. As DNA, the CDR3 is TGTGCCAGCAGCCGTGGGGGGGGAGCAGATACGCAGTATTTT.

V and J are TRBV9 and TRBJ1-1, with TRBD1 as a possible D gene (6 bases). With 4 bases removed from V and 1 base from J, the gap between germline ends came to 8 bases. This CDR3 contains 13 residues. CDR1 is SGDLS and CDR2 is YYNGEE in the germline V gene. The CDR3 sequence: CASSWTENTEAFF. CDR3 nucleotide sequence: TGTGCCAGCAGCTGGACAGAGAACACTGAAGCTTTCTTT.

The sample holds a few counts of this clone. In DNA form, the CDR3 reads TGTGCCAGCAGCTTAGTAGGGGCCCCAGATACGCAGTATTTT. It specifies CASSLVGAPDTQYF. The chain is built from TRBV7-2 and TRBJ2-3; TRBD1 is a possible D gene (5 bases). The CDR3 is 14 residues long. Per germline, CDR1 SGHTA and CDR2 FQGNSA. V lost 1 base and J lost 4, with 9 bases in between. Using reference TRBV7-2 and TRBJ2-3 for the parts outside the CDR3, the full variable domain is GAGVSQSPSNKVTEKGKDVELRCDPISGHTALYWYRQSLGQGLEFLIYFQGNSAPDKSGLPSDRFSAERTGGSVSTLTIQRTQQEDSAVYLCASSLVGAPDTQYFGPGTRLTVL.

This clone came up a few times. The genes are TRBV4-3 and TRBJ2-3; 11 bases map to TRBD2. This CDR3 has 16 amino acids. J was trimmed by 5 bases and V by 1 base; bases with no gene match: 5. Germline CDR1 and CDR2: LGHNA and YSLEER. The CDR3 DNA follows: TGCGCCAGCAGCCAAGGAGGGGGACTAGCGGTAGATACGCAGTATTTT. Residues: CASSQGGGLAVDTQYF.

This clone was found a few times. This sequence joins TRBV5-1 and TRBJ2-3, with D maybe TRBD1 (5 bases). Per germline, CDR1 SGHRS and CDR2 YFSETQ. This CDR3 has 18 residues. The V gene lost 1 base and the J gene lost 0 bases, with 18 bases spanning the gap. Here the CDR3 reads CASSLTGATSTSTDTQYF. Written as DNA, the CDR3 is TGCGCCAGCAGCTTGACTGGGGCGACCAGCACTAGCACAGATACGCAGTATTTT. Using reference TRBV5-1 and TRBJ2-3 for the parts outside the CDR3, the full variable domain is KAGVTQTPRYLIKTRGQQVTLSCSPISGHRSVSWYQQTPGQGLQFLFEYFSETQRNKGNFPGRFSGRQFSNSRSEMNVSTLELGDSALYLCASSLTGATSTSTDTQYFGPGTRLTVL.

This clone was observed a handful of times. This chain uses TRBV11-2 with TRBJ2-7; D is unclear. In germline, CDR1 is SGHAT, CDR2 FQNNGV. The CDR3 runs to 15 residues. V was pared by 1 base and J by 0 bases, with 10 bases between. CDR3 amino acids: CASSLGAILSYEQYF. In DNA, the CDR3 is TGTGCCAGCAGCTTAGGAGCAATACTCTCCTACGAGCAGTACTTC.